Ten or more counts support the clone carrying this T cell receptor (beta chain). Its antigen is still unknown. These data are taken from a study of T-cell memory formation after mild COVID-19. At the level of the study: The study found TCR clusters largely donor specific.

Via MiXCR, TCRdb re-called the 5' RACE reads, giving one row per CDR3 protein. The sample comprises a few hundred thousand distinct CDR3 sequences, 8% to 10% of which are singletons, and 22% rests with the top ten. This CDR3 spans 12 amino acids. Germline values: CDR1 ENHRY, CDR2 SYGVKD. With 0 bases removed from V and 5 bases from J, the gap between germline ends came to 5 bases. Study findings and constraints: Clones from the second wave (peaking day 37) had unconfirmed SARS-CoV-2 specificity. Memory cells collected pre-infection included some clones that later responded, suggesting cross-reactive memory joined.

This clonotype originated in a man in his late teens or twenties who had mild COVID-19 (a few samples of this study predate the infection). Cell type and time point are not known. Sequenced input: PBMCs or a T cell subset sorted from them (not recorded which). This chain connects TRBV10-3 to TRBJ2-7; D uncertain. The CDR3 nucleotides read TGTGCCATCAGTGAGTCCCCCCACGAGCAGTACTTC. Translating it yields CAISESPHEQYF.